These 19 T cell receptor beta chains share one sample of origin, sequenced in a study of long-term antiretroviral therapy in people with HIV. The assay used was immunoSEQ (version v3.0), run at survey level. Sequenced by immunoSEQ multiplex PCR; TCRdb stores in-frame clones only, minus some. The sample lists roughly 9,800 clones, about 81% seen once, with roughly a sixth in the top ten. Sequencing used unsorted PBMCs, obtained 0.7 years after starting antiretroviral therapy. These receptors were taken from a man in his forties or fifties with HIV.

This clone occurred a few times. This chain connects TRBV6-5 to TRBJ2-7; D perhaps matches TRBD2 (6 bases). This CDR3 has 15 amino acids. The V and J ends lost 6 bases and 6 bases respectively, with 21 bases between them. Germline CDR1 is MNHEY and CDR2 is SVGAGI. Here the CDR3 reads CASSLRGPGLLEQYF. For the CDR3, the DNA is TGTGCCAGCAGCCTACGAGGGCCGGGACTTCTCGAGCAGTACTTC.

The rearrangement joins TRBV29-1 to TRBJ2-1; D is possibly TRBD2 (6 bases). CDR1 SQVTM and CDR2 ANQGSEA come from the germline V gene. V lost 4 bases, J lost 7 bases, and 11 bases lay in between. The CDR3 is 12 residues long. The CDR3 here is CSVGGGHNEQFF. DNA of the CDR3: TGCAGCGTTGGAGGAGGGCATAATGAGCAGTTCTTC.

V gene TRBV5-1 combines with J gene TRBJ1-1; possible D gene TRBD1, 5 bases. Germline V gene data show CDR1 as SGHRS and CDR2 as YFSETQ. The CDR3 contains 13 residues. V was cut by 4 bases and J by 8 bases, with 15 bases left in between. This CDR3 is CASSVGTALEAFF. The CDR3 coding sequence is TGCGCCAGCAGCGTAGGGACCGCATTAGAAGCTTTCTTT.

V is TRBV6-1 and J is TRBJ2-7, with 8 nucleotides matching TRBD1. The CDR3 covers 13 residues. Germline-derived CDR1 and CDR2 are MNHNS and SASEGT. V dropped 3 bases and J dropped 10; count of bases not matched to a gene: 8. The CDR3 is CASSDLGQGNQYF. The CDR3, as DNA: TGTGCCAGCAGTGATTTAGGACAGGGAAACCAGTACTTC.

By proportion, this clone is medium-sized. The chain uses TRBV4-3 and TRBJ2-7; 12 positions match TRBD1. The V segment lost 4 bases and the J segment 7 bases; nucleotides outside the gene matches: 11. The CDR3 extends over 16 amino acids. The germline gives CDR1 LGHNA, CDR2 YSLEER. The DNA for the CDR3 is TGCGCCAGCAGCCTAAGAGCCGGGACAGGGGGCCTGGAGCAGTACTTC. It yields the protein CASSLRAGTGGLEQYF.

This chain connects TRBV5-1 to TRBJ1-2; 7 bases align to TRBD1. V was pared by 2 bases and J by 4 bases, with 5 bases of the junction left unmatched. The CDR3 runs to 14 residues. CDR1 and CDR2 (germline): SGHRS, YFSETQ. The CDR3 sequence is CASSLEQGSYGYTF. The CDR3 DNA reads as TGCGCCAGCAGCTTAGAACAGGGGAGCTATGGCTACACCTTC.

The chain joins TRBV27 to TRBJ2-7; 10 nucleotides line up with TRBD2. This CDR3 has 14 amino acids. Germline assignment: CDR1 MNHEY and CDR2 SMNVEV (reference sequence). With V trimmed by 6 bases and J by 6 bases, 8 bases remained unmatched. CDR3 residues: CASRAPGLAIEQYF. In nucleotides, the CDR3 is TGTGCCAGCAGGGCGCCGGGACTAGCGATCGAGCAGTACTTC.

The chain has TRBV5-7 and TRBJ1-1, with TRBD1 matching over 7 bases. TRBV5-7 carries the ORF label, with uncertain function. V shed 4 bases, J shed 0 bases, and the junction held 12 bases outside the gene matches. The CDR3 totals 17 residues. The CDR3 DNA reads TGTGCCAGCAGCGTCGTAGCGACAGGGAGGATGAACACTGAAGCTTTCTTT. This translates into CASSVVATGRMNTEAFF.

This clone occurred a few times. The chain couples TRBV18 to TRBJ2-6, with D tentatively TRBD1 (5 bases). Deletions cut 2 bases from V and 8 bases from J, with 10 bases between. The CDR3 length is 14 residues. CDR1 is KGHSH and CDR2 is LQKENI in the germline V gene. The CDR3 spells CASSPVDRPNVLTF. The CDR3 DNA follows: TGTGCCAGCTCACCAGTTGACAGACCCAACGTCCTGACTTTC.

CDR3 DNA sequence: TGTGCCATCAATGAACAGGGTATGAACACTGAAGCTTTCTTT. Translated: CAINEQGMNTEAFF. The genes are TRBV10-3 and TRBJ1-1; tentatively, D is TRBD1 (6 bases). The CDR3 runs to 14 residues. Trimming stripped 7 bases from V and 0 bases from J, with 12 bases between. CDR1 and CDR2 (germline): ENHRY, SYGVKD.

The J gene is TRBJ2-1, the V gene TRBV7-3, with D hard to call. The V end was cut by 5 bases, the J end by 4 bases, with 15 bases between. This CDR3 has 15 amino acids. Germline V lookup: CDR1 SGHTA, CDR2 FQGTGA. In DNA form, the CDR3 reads TGTGCCAGCAGCACCAGCCCGGATGGTTACAATGAGCAGTTCTTC. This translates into CASSTSPDGYNEQFF.

The CDR3 DNA reads TGTGCCAGCAGTCCCTACTCAACAGGAGTTGAAGCTTTCTTT. Translated: CASSPYSTGVEAFF. This chain joins TRBV28 and TRBJ1-1, with D tentatively TRBD1 (5 bases). This CDR3 comprises 14 residues. CDR1 is MDHEN, CDR2 SYDVKM, per germline. Between the trimmed V and J ends, which lost 5 bases and 7 bases, there was a span of 17 bases.

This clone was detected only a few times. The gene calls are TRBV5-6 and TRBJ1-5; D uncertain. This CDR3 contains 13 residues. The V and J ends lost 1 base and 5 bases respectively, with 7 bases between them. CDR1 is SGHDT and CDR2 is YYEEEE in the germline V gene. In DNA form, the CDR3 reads TGTGCCAGCAGCTTGAGTCTGGATCAGCCCCAGCATTTT. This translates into CASSLSLDQPQHF.

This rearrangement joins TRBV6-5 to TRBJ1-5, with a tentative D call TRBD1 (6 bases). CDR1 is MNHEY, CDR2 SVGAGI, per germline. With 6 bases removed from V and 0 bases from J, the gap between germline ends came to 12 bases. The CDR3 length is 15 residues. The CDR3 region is CASSQTGYSNQPQHF. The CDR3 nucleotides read TGTGCCAGCAGCCAGACAGGTTATAGCAATCAGCCCCAGCATTTT.

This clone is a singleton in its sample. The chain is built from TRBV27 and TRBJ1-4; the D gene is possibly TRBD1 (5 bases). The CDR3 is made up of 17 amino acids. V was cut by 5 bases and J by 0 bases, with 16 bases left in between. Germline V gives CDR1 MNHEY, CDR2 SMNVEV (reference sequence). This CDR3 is CASSHLMTDATNEKLFF. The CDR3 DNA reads TGTGCCAGCAGTCACCTAATGACAGACGCAACTAATGAAAAACTGTTTTTT. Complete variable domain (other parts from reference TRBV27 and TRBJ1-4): EAQVTQNPRYLITVTGKKLTVTCSQNMNHEYMSWYRQDPGLGLRQIYYSMNVEVTDKGDVPEGYKVSRKEKRNFPLILESPSPNQTSLYFCASSHLMTDATNEKLFFGSGTQLSVL.

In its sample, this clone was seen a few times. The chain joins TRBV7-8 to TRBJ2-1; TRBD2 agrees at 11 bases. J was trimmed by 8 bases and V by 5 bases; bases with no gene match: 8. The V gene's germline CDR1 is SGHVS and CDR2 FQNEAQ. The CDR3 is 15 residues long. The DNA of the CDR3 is TGTGCCAGCAGCCTGACTAGCGGGACCGGGGATGAGCAGTTCTTC. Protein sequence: CASSLTSGTGDEQFF.

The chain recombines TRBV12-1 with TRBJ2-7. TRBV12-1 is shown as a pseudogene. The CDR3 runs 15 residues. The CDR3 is CASSLEGTASYEQYF. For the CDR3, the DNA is TGTGCCAGCAGCTTAGAGGGGACCGCGTCCTACGAGCAGTACTTC.

CDR3 sequence (DNA): TGTGCCAGCAGGTCAATTGGGACCTTCCAAGAGACCCAGTACTTC. It specifies CASRSIGTFQETQYF. This chain uses TRBV28 with TRBJ2-5; the D call may be TRBD1 or TRBD2 (5 bases each). This CDR3 region has 15 residues. Germline assignment: CDR1 MDHEN and CDR2 SYDVKM. Trimming stripped 6 bases from V and 1 base from J, with 15 bases between.

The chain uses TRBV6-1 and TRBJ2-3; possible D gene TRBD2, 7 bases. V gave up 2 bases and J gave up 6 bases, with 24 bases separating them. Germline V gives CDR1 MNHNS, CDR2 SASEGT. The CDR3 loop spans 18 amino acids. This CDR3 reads CASSERVGGLTRGDTQYF. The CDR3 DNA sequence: TGTGCCAGCAGTGAAAGGGTGGGGGGGCTCACTCGTGGCGATACGCAGTATTTT.